The 17 T cell receptor beta chains reported below all come from one sample, sequenced in a study of shared clonotypes between healthy human individuals. Repertoires were generated with immunoSEQ multiplex PCR, while TCRdb's copy carries only in-frame clones and drops some. The top ten hold approximately 13% of the sample, which has about 470,000 clones, 70% to 80% seen once. Input material: PBMCs. All receptors derive from a woman in her thirties or forties in good health. Some clones in this sample may be carry-over from other donors' samples.

The genes are TRBV6-4 and TRBJ2-3, with D uncertain. V was pared by 3 bases and J by 0 bases, with 10 bases between. Germline values: CDR1 MRHNA, CDR2 SNTAGT. The CDR3 runs 15 residues. CDR3 sequence: CASSESGGSTDTQYF. DNA of the CDR3: TGTGCCAGCAGTGAATCGGGCGGTAGCACAGATACGCAGTATTTT.

The chain employs TRBV19 and TRBJ2-6; D is unresolved. The germline CDR1 and CDR2 sequences are LNHDA and SQIVND (reference sequence). The ends were cut back, 3 bases at V and 0 bases at J, with 12 bases in the middle. The CDR3 runs 17 residues. CDR3 in amino acids: CASSMRTRASGANVLTF. CDR3 in DNA: TGTGCCAGTAGTATGCGCACGAGAGCCTCTGGGGCCAACGTCCTGACTTTC.

V is TRBV28 and J is TRBJ1-5, with 7 bases that match TRBD1. The CDR3 totals 14 residues. Losses at the gene ends were 6 bases for V and 4 bases for J; bases not matched to a gene: 6. Per germline, CDR1 MDHEN and CDR2 SYDVKM. CDR3 nucleotide sequence: TGTGCCAGCAGCAGAGGGGGCTGGAATCAGCCCCAGCATTTT. Translation: CASSRGGWNQPQHF.

The CDR3 spells CASSPTGYRLAEETQYF. DNA for the CDR3: TGTGCCAGCAGCCCGACAGGATACCGACTAGCGGAAGAGACCCAGTACTTC. The genes are TRBV7-2 and TRBJ2-5; 9 bases align to TRBD2. In germline, CDR1 is SGHTA, CDR2 FQGNSA. This CDR3 spans 17 amino acids. J gave up 3 bases and V 5 bases, and 13 bases lay outside the gene matches.

This chain links TRBV7-8 with TRBJ1-5, with D perhaps TRBD1 (5 bases). CDR1 is SGHVS, CDR2 FQNEAQ, per germline. Trimming stripped 3 bases from V and 0 bases from J, with 12 bases between. There are 16 residues in the CDR3. In nucleotides, the CDR3 is TGTGCCAGCAGCTTGGGGCTCGGGGGTAGCAATCAGCCCCAGCATTTT. Amino acid sequence: CASSLGLGGSNQPQHF.

The CDR3 is CASSLGKGAEQYF. The CDR3 DNA reads TGTGCCAGCAGCTTAGGAAAGGGGGCCGAGCAGTACTTC. V gene TRBV7-8 combines with J gene TRBJ2-7; 7 bases are a match to TRBD1. Germline assignment: CDR1 SGHVS and CDR2 FQNEAQ. The CDR3 contains 13 residues. Trimming at V came to 1 base and at J to 6 bases, leaving 3 bases not matched to a gene.

With respect to this clone: The conserved phenylalanine or tryptophan normally closing the CDR3 is absent here, so this likely arose from a read error. No DNA is shown, since the ends of the CDR3 on it are uncertain; the CDR3 is the one TCRdb lists. The V and J genes are TRBV2 and TRBJ2-7; no DNA check was done on the table's D call, TRBD1. The germline CDR1 and CDR2 sequences are SNHLY and FYNNEI. From its first to its last residue, the CDR3 has 13 amino acids. Here the CDR3 reads CASSEVGTGEDCL.

Only one count was recorded for this clone. The CDR3 DNA reads as TGTGCCAGCAGTTTATCGGGCAGATCTCTCTATGGCTACACCTTC. Translation gives CASSLSGRSLYGYTF. The genes are TRBV27 and TRBJ1-2; D uncertain. This CDR3 has 15 amino acids. From germline, CDR1 is MNHEY and CDR2 SMNVEV (reference sequence). V lost 0 bases and J lost 4, with 12 bases in between.

CDR3 coding DNA: TGTGCCAGTAGTAGTCTTTCGGGACTCGTCTCATCCTACGAGCAGTACTTC. Translation gives CASSSLSGLVSSYEQYF. J is TRBJ2-7 and V is TRBV19; possibly TRBD2 for D (6 bases). V was clipped by 4 bases and J by 1 base, with 20 bases between them. CDR1 and CDR2 from the germline V gene are LNHDA and SQIVND (reference sequence). The CDR3 contains 17 residues.

V is TRBV4-2 and J is TRBJ2-1; D not resolved. The CDR3 length is 15 residues. Germline CDR1 and CDR2: LGHNA and YNFKEQ. V gave up 0 bases and J gave up 0 bases, with 6 bases separating them. CDR3 coding DNA: TGTGCCAGCAGCCAAGATGACGGCTCCTACAATGAGCAGTTCTTC. Translated: CASSQDDGSYNEQFF.

The V gene is TRBV18, the J gene TRBJ2-7; no definite D call. V gave up 3 bases and J gave up 4 bases, with 19 bases separating them. This CDR3 comprises 16 residues. CDR1 KGHSH and CDR2 LQKENI come from the germline V gene. The CDR3 is CASSPGGVMGLYEQYF. CDR3 nucleotides: TGTGCCAGCTCACCGGGTGGGGTCATGGGTCTTTACGAGCAGTACTTC.

This chain uses TRBV11-3 with TRBJ2-2; D remains unclear. The CDR3 covers 13 residues. Trimming removed 5 bases from V and 1 base from J, with 5 bases in between. The germline CDR1 and CDR2 sequences are SGHNT and YENEEA. The CDR3 DNA follows: TGTGCCAGCAGCACAGTGAACACCGGGGAGCTGTTTTTT. It yields the protein CASSTVNTGELFF.

The rearrangement uses TRBV7-3 and TRBJ2-1; 7 bases align to TRBD2. The CDR3 is 16 residues long. V dropped 6 bases and J dropped 4; count of bases not matched to a gene: 12. CDR1 and CDR2 from the germline V gene are SGHTA and FQGTGA. The CDR3: CASSYFLRESYNEQFF. The DNA of the CDR3 is TGTGCCAGCAGTTATTTTTTGCGGGAGAGTTACAATGAGCAGTTCTTC.

The chain recombines TRBV28 with TRBJ1-4; a possible D gene is TRBD1 (5 bases). This CDR3 has 14 amino acids. CDR1 and CDR2 from the germline V gene are MDHEN and SYDVKM. V was cut by 3 bases and J by 7 bases, with 12 bases left in between. The DNA of the CDR3 is TGTGCCAGCAGTTTTGGGGCGACAGTTGAAAAACTGTTTTTT. Its protein product is CASSFGATVEKLFF.

The chain has TRBV28 and TRBJ1-1; no definite D call. Germline V gene data show CDR1 as MDHEN and CDR2 as SYDVKM. Trimming removed 2 bases from V and 8 bases from J, with 9 bases in between. CDR3 length: 12 amino acids. The CDR3 DNA is TGTGCCAGCAGTTTAGAATTCCGGGAAGCTTTCTTT. As protein: CASSLEFREAFF.

CDR3 nucleotides: TGTGCCTGCCCGGGCGGGGGGTCCTACAATGAGCAGTTCTTC. It yields the protein CACPGGGSYNEQFF. V gene TRBV7-9 combines with J gene TRBJ2-1; 8 bases match TRBD2. The ends lost 11 bases at V and 1 base at J; junction bases unmatched: 7. CDR3 length: 14 residues. Germline CDR1 reads SEHNR; CDR2 reads FQNEAQ (reference sequence).

This clone was found a few times. The chain carries TRBV27 and TRBJ2-2, with D unresolved. In germline, CDR1 is MNHEY, CDR2 SMNVEV (reference sequence). V was clipped by 2 bases and J by 5 bases, with 6 bases between them. The CDR3 has 13 amino acids. CDR3 region: CASSLGITGELFF. The CDR3 nucleotides are TGTGCCAGCAGTTTAGGTATTACCGGGGAGCTGTTTTTT.